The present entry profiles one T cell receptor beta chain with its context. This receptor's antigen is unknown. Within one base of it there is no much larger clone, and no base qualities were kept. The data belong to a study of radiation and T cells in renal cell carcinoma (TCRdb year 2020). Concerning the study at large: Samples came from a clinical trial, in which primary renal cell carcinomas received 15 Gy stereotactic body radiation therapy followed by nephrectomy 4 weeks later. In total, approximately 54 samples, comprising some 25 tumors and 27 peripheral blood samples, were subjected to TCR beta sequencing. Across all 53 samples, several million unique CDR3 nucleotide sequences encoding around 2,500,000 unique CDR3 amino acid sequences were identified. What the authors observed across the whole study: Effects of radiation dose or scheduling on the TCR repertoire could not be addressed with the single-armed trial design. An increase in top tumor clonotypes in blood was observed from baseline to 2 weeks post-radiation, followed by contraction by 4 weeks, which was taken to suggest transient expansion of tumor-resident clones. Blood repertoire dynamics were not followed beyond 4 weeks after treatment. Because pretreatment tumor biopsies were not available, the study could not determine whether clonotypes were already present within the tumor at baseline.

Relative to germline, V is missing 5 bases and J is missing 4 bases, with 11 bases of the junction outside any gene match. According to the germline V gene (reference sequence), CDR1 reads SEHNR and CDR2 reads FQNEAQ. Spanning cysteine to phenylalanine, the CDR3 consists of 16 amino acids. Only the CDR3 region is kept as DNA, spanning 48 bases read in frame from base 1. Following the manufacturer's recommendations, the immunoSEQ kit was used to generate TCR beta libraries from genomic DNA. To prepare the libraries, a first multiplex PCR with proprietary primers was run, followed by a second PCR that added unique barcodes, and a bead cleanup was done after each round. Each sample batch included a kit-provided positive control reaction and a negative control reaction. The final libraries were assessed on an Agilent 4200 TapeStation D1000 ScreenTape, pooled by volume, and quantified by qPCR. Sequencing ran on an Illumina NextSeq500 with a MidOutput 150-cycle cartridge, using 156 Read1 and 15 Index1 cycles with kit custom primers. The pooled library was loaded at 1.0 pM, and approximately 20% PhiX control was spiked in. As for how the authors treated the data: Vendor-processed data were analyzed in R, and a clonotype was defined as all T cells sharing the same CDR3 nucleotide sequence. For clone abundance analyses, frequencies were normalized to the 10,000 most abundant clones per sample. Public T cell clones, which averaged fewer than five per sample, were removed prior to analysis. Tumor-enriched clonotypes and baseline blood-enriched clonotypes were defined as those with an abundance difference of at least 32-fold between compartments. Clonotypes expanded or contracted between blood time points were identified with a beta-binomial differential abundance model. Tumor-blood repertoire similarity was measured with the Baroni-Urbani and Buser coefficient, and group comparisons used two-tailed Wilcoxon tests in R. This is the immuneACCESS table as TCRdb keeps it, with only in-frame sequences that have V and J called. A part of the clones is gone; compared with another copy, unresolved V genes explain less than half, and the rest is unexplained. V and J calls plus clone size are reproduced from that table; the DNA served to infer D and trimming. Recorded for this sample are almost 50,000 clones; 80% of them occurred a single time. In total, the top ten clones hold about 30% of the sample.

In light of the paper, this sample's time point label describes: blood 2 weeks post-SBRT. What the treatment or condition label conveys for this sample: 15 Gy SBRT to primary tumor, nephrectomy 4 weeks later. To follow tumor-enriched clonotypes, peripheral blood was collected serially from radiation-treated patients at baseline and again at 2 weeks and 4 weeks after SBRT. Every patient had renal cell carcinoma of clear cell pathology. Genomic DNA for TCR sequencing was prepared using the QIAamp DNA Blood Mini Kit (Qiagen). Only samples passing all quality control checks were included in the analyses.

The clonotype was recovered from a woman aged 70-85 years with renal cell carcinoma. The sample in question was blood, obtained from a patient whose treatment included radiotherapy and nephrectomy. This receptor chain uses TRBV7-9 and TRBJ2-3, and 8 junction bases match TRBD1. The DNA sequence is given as TGTGCCAGCAGCGAATCCAGGGGGCAGGGTTCAGATACGCAGTATTTT. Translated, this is CASSESRGQGSDTQYF.